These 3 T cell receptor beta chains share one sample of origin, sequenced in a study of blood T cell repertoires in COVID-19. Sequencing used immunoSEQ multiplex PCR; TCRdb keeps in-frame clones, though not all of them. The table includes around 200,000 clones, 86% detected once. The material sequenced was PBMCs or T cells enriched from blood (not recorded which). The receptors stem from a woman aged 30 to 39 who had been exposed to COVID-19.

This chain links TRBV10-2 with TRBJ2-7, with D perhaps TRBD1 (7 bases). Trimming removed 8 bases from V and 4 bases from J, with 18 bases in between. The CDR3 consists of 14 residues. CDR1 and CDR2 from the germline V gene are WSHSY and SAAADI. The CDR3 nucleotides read TGCGCCAGCTGCCTGCTATCAGGGGGGTACGAGCAGTACTTC. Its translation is CASCLLSGGYEQYF.

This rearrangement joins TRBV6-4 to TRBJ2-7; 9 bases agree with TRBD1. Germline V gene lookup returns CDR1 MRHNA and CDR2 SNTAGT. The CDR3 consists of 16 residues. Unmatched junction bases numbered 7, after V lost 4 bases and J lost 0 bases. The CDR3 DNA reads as TGTGCCAGCAGTGGCGGGACAGGGCCGTACTCCTACGAGCAGTACTTC. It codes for CASSGGTGPYSYEQYF.

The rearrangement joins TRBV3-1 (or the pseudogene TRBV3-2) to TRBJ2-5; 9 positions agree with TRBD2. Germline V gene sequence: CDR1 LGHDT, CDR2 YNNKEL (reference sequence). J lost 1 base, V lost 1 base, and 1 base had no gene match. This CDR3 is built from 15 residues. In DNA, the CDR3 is TGTGCCAGCAGCCAAGTTAGCGGGGGCCAAGAGACCCAGTACTTC. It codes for CASSQVSGGQETQYF.